The rows below give T cell receptor beta chains drawn from one sample of a study of blood T cell repertoires in COVID-19. Repertoires were generated with immunoSEQ multiplex PCR, while TCRdb's copy carries only in-frame clones and drops some. The sample shows 150,000 to 200,000 clones, 80% to 85% of them seen only once. The material sequenced was PBMCs or T cells enriched from blood (not recorded which). These TCRs come from a woman aged 60 to 75 who had recovered from COVID-19. CDR3s include the opening cysteine and the closing phenylalanine or tryptophan. The D gene is left open where the match is weak. Expanded clones get a size class; other rows say once, few or many, or leave the size out.

>TRBJ2-2|.|TRBV7-9|.
TGTGCCAGCAGCTTAGCCGGGTCCTACACCGGGGAGCTGTTTTTT
CASSLAGSYTGELFF
>TRBJ2-2|.|TRBV14|.
TGTGCCAGCAGCCCGCGTCTCGCGTCCTCCGGGGAGCTGTTTTTT
CASSPRLASSGELFF
>TRBJ2-7|.|TRBV21-1|.
TGTGCCAGCAGATCGGCGACAGTGATCTTC
CASRSATVIF
>TRBJ2-2|.|TRBV11-3|.
TGTGCCAGCAGCCGGGGGACGGGGAACACCGGGGAGCTGTTTTTT
CASSRGTGNTGELFF
>TRBJ2-3|.|TRBV5-3|.
TGTGCCAGAAGGTGGAGAGATACGCAGTATTTT
CARRWRDTQYF
>TRBJ2-7|.|TRBV28|.
TGTGCCAGCAGGGAGGAAACCTACGAGCAGTACTTC
CASREETYEQYF
>TRBJ1-2|.|TRBV21-1|.
TGTGCCAGCAGCAAAAAAATGGGGGCTGGGCAGGAATACACAACTAACTATGGCTACACCTTC
CASSKKMGAGQEYTTNYGYTF
>TRBJ2-1|.|TRBV3-1/TRBV3-2|.
TGTGCCAGCAGCTCCTGGACCGTAGGGGACTACAATGAGCAGTTCTTC
CASSSWTVGDYNEQFF
>TRBJ1-3|.|TRBV28|.
TGTGCCAGCAGTCCTCTGGGCACAAGAGGAAACACCATATATTTT
CASSPLGTRGNTIYF
>TRBJ1-4|.|TRBV11-2|.
TGTGCCAGCAGCTTCACAGGGTCCCCGGGGGAAAAACTGTTTTTT
CASSFTGSPGEKLFF
>TRBJ2-7|.|TRBV1|.
TGCACCATTATGGACTCCGCACCTTTC
CTIMDSAPF
>TRBJ1-2|.|TRBV3-1/TRBV3-2|.
TGTGCCAGCAGCCAAGGAACGGTGGGCGGGACCTTC
CASSQGTVGGTF
>TRBJ1-5|TRBD1|TRBV6-5|.
TGTGCCAGCAGAAGGGACAGGGGGGCTCAGCCCCAGCATTTT
CASRRDRGAQPQHF
>TRBJ2-3|TRBD1|TRBV5-1|.
TGCGCCAGCAGCACCGGACAGGGGATCGAGGATACGCAGTATTTT
CASSTGQGIEDTQYF
>TRBJ1-5|TRBD1|TRBV19|.
TGTGCCAGTAGCCCGCCGGGGACAGGGCCCAATCAGCCCCAGCATTTT
CASSPPGTGPNQPQHF
>TRBJ2-3|.|TRBV7-3|.
TGTGCCAGCAGCTTCGGGAGCGGTACGCAGTATTTT
CASSFGSGTQYF
>TRBJ2-7|.|TRBV5-5|.
TGTGCCAGCAGCTTGTTATTACGTGGGGGCAGTCCCCTCGAGCAGTACTTC
CASSLLLRGGSPLEQYF
>TRBJ1-5|.|TRBV7-9|.
TGTGCCAGCAGCCCCGGACTGAGTAGCAATCAGCCCCAGCATTTT
CASSPGLSSNQPQHF
>TRBJ1-2|TRBD1|TRBV5-5|few
TGTGCCAGCAGCGGACAGGGCTATGGCTACACCTTC
CASSGQGYGYTF